The 12 T cell receptor beta chains in this list originate from one sample, sequenced in a study of cytomegalovirus exposure and HLA in healthy donors. Sequencing was performed with immunoSEQ multiplex PCR; in TCRdb, only in-frame clones are kept and a portion is missing. Seen here are roughly 150,000 clones, 88% observed once, and the top ten hold approximately 3%. The material sequenced was PBMCs. These receptors came from a man between 18 and 35 years old in good health and CMV-seronegative.

V usage is TRBV19 and J usage is TRBJ2-7; TRBD1 matches 12 bases. This CDR3 is 15 amino acids long. V shed 7 bases and J 4 bases; nucleotides not matched to a gene: 8. Germline loops: CDR1 LNHDA, CDR2 SQIVND (reference sequence). CDR3 sequence (DNA): TGTGCCAGTATGGGGCCGGGACAGGGGGCTTACGAGCAGTACTTC. This codes for CASMGPGQGAYEQYF.

The chain is built from TRBV15 and TRBJ2-7; 12 positions match TRBD2. The CDR3 contains 14 residues. V dropped 4 bases and J dropped 6; count of bases not matched to a gene: 4. Germline assignment: CDR1 LNHNV and CDR2 YYDKDF (reference sequence). The CDR3 here is CATSKSSGRVEQYF. The DNA of the CDR3 is TGTGCCACCAGCAAATCTAGCGGGAGGGTCGAGCAGTACTTC.

This clone is a singleton in its sample. V usage is TRBV6-5 and J usage is TRBJ1-6; D gene ambiguous. This CDR3 has 13 residues. CDR1 is MNHEY, CDR2 SVGAGI, per germline. V lost 8 bases and J lost 8, with 13 bases in between. The CDR3 DNA is TGTGCCAGCGCGAATACCGGGGATTCACCCCTCCACTTT. Protein: CASANTGDSPLHF.

The rearrangement uses TRBV19 and TRBJ1-6, with TRBD1 matching 8 bases. V gave up 1 base and J gave up 7 bases; unmatched junction bases: 3. The CDR3 is made up of 15 amino acids. Germline lookup yields CDR1 LNHDA and CDR2 SQIVND (reference sequence). The CDR3 DNA is TGTGCCAGTAGTATAGGCTACAGGGGGAATTCACCCCTCCACTTT. Translated, it gives CASSIGYRGNSPLHF.

CDR3 sequence: CASSPGLPEAFF. CDR3 DNA sequence: TGTGCCAGCAGTCCAGGGTTGCCAGAAGCTTTCTTT. This rearrangement joins TRBV27 to TRBJ1-1; a possible D gene is TRBD1 (5 bases). The CDR3 spans 12 residues. The germline V and J ends were trimmed by 5 bases and 8 bases, with 12 bases remaining between them. CDR1 is MNHEY and CDR2 is SMNVEV in the germline V gene (reference sequence).

V gene TRBV5-1 combines with J gene TRBJ1-4; D uncertain. Trimming pared 5 bases from V and 0 bases from J, leaving 5 bases between. There are 13 residues in the CDR3. Per the germline V gene, CDR1 is SGHRS and CDR2 is YFSETQ. The CDR3 sequence: CASRRATNEKLFF. CDR3 nucleotides: TGCGCCAGCAGGAGAGCAACTAATGAAAAACTGTTTTTT.

DNA of the CDR3: TGTGCCAGCAGCTTAGAGGTCAGGGATGAAGCTTTCTTT. It encodes CASSLEVRDEAFF. The chain combines TRBV11-2 with TRBJ1-1; D might be TRBD1 (5 bases). Trimming cost V 0 bases and J 7 bases, with 9 bases left between them. The CDR3 runs to 13 residues. Looked up from germline, CDR1 is SGHAT and CDR2 is FQNNGV.

A single count supports this clone. This chain connects TRBV28 to TRBJ2-1, with a possible D match to TRBD2 (6 bases). The CDR3 runs 16 residues. Germline CDR1 and CDR2: MDHEN and SYDVKM. Trimming cost V 1 base and J 0 bases, with 10 bases left between them. Here the CDR3 reads CASSLLGGGSYNEQFF. Written as DNA, the CDR3 is TGTGCCAGCAGTTTATTGGGGGGTGGCTCCTACAATGAGCAGTTCTTC. Full variable domain (missing parts from reference TRBV28 and TRBJ2-1): DVKVTQSSRYLVKRTGEKVFLECVQDMDHENMFWYRQDPGLGLRLIYFSYDVKMKEKGDIPEGYSVSREKKERFSLILESASTNQTSMYLCASSLLGGGSYNEQFFGPGTRLTVL.

The rearrangement links TRBV5-1 to TRBJ2-1, with TRBD2 matching 10 bases. The germline V gene encodes CDR1 SGHRS and CDR2 YFSETQ. V gave up 0 bases and J gave up 0 bases; unmatched junction bases: 6. The CDR3 covers 18 residues. CDR3 loop: CASSLAPSGSSSYNEQFF. DNA of the CDR3: TGCGCCAGCAGCTTGGCGCCTAGCGGGAGTAGCTCCTACAATGAGCAGTTCTTC.

V usage is TRBV7-8 and J usage is TRBJ2-3; D is undetermined. CDR1 SGHVS and CDR2 FQNEAQ come from the germline V gene. The length of the CDR3 is 13 residues. With 2 bases removed from V and 3 bases from J, the gap between germline ends came to 6 bases. As DNA, the CDR3 is TGTGCCAGCAGCTTACTGTCTACAGATACGCAGTATTTT. It codes for CASSLLSTDTQYF. Filled out from reference TRBV7-8 and TRBJ2-3, the complete variable domain reads GAGVSQSPRYKVAKRGQDVALRCDPISGHVSLFWYQQALGQGPEFLTYFQNEAQLDKSGLPSDRFFAERPEGSVSTLKIQRTQQEDSAVYLCASSLLSTDTQYFGPGTRLTVL.

This sequence joins TRBV19 and TRBJ2-3, with D possibly TRBD1 on 5 matching bases. Germline CDR1 and CDR2: LNHDA and SQIVND (reference sequence). CDR3 size: 15 residues. Deletions cut 3 bases from V and 4 bases from J, with 14 bases between. As DNA, the CDR3 is TGTGCCAGTAGTATCACAGGACCCCCGGCAGATACGCAGTATTTT. Protein: CASSITGPPADTQYF.

The V gene is TRBV11-2, the J gene TRBJ2-5; 11 bases match TRBD1. Germline CDR1 and CDR2: SGHAT and FQNNGV. After removal of 4 bases from V and 5 bases from J, the junction contained 9 bases not matched to a gene. The CDR3 has 16 residues. The CDR3 loop is CASSSVGDRGWETQYF. The DNA of the CDR3 is TGTGCCAGCAGCTCTGTGGGGGACAGGGGGTGGGAGACCCAGTACTTC.